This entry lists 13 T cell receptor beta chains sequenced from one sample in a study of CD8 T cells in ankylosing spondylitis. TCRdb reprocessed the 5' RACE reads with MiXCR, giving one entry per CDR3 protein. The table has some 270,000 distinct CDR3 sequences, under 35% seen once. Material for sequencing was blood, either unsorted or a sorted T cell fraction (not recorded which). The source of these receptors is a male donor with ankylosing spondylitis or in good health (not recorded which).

The CDR3 nucleotides read TGCGCCAGCAGCCAGGCTCAAAACTGGGGGGCGGATGAGCAGTTCTTC. Protein: CASSQAQNWGADEQFF. The chain is built from TRBV4-1 and TRBJ2-1; D is perhaps TRBD1 or TRBD2 (6 bases each). Germline loops: CDR1 MGHRA, CDR2 YSYEKL. The V gene lost 3 bases and the J gene lost 8 bases, with 20 bases spanning the gap. This CDR3 is 16 amino acids long.

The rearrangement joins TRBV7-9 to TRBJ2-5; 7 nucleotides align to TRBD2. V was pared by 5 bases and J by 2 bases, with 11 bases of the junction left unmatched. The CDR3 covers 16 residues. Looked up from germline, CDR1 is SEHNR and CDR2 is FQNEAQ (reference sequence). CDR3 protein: CASSPRRLGLQETQYF. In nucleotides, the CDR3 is TGTGCCAGCAGCCCCAGACGTTTGGGACTACAAGAGACCCAGTACTTC. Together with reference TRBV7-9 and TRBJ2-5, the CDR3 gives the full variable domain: DTGVSQNPRHKITKRGQNVTFRCDPISEHNRLYWYRQTLGQGPEFLTYFQNEAQLEKSRLLSDRFSAERPKGSFSTLEIQRTEQGDSAMYLCASSPRRLGLQETQYFGPGTRLLVL.

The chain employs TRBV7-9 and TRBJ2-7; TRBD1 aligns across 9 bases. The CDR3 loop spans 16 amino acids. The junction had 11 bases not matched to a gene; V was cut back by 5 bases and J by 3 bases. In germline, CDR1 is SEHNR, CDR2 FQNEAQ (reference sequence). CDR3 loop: CASSPRGQGGHYEQYF. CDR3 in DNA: TGTGCCAGCAGCCCGAGGGGACAGGGAGGTCACTACGAGCAGTACTTC. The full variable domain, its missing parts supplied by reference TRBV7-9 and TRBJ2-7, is DTGVSQNPRHKITKRGQNVTFRCDPISEHNRLYWYRQTLGQGPEFLTYFQNEAQLEKSRLLSDRFSAERPKGSFSTLEIQRTEQGDSAMYLCASSPRGQGGHYEQYFGPGTRLTVT.

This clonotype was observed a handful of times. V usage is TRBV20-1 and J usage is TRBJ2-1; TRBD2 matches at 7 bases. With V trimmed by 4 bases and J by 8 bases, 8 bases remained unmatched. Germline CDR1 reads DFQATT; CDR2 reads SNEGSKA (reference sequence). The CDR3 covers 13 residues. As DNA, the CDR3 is TGCAGTGCTATTTGGGGAGGGGTCGATGAGCAGTTCTTC. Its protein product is CSAIWGGVDEQFF.

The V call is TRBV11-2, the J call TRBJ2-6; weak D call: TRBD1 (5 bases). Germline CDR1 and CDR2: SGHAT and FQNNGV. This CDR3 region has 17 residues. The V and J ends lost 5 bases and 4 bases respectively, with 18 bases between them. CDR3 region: CASSASGKGRGANVLTF. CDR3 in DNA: TGTGCCAGCAGCGCGTCAGGGAAGGGGCGCGGGGCCAACGTCCTGACTTTC.

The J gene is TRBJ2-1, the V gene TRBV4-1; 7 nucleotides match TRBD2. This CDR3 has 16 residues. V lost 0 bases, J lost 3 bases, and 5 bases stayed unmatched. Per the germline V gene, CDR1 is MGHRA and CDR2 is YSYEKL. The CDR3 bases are TGCGCCAGCAGCCAAGATCTCAGCGGGGTCTACAATGAGCAGTTCTTC. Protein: CASSQDLSGVYNEQFF.

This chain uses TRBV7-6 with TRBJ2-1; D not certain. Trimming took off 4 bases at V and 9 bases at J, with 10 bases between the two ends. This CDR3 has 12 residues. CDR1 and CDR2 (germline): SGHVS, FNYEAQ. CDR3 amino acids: CASSYGPGEQFF. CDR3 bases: TGTGCCAGCAGCTACGGGCCAGGTGAGCAGTTCTTC.

CDR3 amino acids: CASSRDRGAYNEQFF. Here the CDR3 DNA reads TGTGCCAGCAGTAGGGACAGGGGGGCCTACAATGAGCAGTTCTTC. The chain links TRBV12-3 or TRBV12-4 to TRBJ2-1; 11 bases match TRBD1. The CDR3 loop spans 15 amino acids. The trim removed 5 bases at V and 2 bases at J, leaving 2 bases unmatched.

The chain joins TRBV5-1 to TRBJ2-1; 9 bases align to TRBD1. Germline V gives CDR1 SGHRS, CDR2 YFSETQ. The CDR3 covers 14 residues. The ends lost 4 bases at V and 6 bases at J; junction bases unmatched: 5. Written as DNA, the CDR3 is TGCGCCAGCAGCCCCCAGACAGGGGGCAATGAGCAGTTCTTC. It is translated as CASSPQTGGNEQFF.

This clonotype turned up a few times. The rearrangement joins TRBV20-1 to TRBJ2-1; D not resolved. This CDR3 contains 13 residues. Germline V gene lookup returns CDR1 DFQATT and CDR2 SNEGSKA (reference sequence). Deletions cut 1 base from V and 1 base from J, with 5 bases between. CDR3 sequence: CSARARSYNEQFF. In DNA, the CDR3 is TGCAGTGCTAGAGCTAGATCCTACAATGAGCAGTTCTTC.

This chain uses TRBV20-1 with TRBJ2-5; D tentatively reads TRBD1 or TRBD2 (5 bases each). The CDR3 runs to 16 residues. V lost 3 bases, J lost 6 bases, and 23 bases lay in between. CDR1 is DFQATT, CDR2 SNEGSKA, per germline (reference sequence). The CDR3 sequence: CSASPEGLVVDKTQYF. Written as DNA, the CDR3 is TGCAGTGCTAGTCCCGAGGGGCTGGTAGTAGATAAGACCCAGTACTTC.

In nucleotides, the CDR3 is TGTGCCAGCAGTCCCCTACAGGGGGCTCGGGAGACCCAGTACTTC. Its protein product is CASSPLQGARETQYF. The chain recombines TRBV4-2 with TRBJ2-5; 9 bases align to TRBD1. CDR3 length equals 15 residues. The V segment lost 6 bases and the J segment 5 bases; nucleotides outside the gene matches: 10. Per the germline V gene, CDR1 is LGHNA and CDR2 is YNFKEQ.

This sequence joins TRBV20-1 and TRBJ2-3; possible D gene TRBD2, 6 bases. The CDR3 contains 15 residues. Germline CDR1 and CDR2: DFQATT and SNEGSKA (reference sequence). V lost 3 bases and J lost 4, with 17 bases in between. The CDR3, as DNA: TGCAGTGCTAGTGGGGAGGCTAGCGTAGCAGATACGCAGTATTTT. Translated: CSASGEASVADTQYF.